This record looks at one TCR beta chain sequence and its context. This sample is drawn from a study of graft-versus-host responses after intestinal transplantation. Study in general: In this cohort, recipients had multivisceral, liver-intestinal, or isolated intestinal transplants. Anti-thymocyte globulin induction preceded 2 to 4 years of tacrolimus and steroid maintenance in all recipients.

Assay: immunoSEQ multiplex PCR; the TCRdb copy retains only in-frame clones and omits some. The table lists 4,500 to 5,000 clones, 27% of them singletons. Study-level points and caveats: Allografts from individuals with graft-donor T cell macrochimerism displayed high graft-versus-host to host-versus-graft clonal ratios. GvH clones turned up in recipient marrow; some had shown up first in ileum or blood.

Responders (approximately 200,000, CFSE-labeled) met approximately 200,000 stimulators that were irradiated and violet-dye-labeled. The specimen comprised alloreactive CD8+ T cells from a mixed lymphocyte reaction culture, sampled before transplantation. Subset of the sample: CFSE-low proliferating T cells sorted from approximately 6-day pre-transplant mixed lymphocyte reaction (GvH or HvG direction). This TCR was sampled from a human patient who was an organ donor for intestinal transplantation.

The CDR3 bases are TGCGCCAGCAGCTCAACGGGCGGGGACGGGTATGGCTACACCTTC. It codes for CASSSTGGDGYGYTF. This chain connects TRBV5-1 to TRBJ1-2; D may be TRBD1 (5 bases). V shed 3 bases and J shed 5 bases, with 17 bases lying between them. The germline gives CDR1 SGHRS, CDR2 YFSETQ. The CDR3 consists of 15 residues. The whole variable domain, remainder taken from reference TRBV5-1 and TRBJ1-2, is KAGVTQTPRYLIKTRGQQVTLSCSPISGHRSVSWYQQTPGQGLQFLFEYFSETQRNKGNFPGRFSGRQFSNSRSEMNVSTLELGDSALYLCASSSTGGDGYGYTFGSGTRLTVV.